This T cell receptor (beta chain) was sequenced in a study of regulatory T cells in long-lasting Graves disease. General study points: Sharing of public clonotypes was greater in persistent patients (more than 2,500) than in new patients (around 880). Favored usage of TRBV28, TRBJ1-2 and TRBJ2-5 was recorded in persistent disease.

This clonotype was seen a handful of times. The target antigen is unknown. A junction end diverges from the germline sequence, so it may reflect a read error. Looked up from germline, CDR1 is SGHRS and CDR2 is YFSETQ. The CDR3 loop spans 15 amino acids. Stated time point: newly diagnosed GD, antithyroid drugs for less than 3 months. PBMC RNA was the source of the TCR library. For TCR beta, libraries came from iRepertoire HTBI primers and Arm-PCR of CDR3 regions. TCRdb fed the multiplex PCR reads into MiXCR, producing one record per CDR3 protein. The repertoire includes 300,000 to 400,000 distinct CDR3 sequences, approximately 15% of them detected once, and 25% to 30% sits in the top ten. These data also formed part of another study, on T cells in Graves' hyperthyroidism and ophthalmopathy. That paper notes: Using 13 V-J features, a model discriminated ophthalmopathy from stable hyperthyroidism.

The source is a man aged 35 to 55 with Graves disease. J is TRBJ2-3 and V is TRBV5-1, with D unresolved. This sample comprised peripheral blood mononuclear cells (PBMCs), obtained at new diagnosis, from a patient treated with antithyroid drugs. The CDR3 here is CASSLLVWGTDTQYF. In DNA form, the CDR3 reads TGTGCCAGCAGCTTGTTGGTCTGGGGCACAGATACGCAGTATTTT.